This entry concerns a single TCR beta chain. Its antigen is currently unknown. The CDR3 runs 15 residues. The germline CDR1 and CDR2 sequences are SQVTM and ANQGSEA. TRB was amplified from about 250 ng of peripheral blood genomic DNA per sample. These data are taken from a study of T cell clusters in autoimmune cytopenias. TRB was amplified by touch-down multiplex PCR, primer pools A and B combined. After re-calling the multiplex PCR reads, TCRdb lists one entry per CDR3 protein, DNA absent. In all, the sample yields roughly 4,000 distinct CDR3 sequences. Notes on the study in general: Primary autoimmune cytopenia patients appeared to lack physiological T cell clusters present in healthy donors. No experiment has yet validated the function of the T cell clusters defined in silico.

This chain connects TRBV29-1 to TRBJ1-5; TCRdb indicates TRBD1, and absent DNA this call remains unverified. The sequenced sample consisted of peripheral blood. This receptor was obtained from a human donor with an autoimmune cytopenia or autoimmune hepatitis (not recorded which). The CDR3 spells CSVGGTGDRDQPQHF.